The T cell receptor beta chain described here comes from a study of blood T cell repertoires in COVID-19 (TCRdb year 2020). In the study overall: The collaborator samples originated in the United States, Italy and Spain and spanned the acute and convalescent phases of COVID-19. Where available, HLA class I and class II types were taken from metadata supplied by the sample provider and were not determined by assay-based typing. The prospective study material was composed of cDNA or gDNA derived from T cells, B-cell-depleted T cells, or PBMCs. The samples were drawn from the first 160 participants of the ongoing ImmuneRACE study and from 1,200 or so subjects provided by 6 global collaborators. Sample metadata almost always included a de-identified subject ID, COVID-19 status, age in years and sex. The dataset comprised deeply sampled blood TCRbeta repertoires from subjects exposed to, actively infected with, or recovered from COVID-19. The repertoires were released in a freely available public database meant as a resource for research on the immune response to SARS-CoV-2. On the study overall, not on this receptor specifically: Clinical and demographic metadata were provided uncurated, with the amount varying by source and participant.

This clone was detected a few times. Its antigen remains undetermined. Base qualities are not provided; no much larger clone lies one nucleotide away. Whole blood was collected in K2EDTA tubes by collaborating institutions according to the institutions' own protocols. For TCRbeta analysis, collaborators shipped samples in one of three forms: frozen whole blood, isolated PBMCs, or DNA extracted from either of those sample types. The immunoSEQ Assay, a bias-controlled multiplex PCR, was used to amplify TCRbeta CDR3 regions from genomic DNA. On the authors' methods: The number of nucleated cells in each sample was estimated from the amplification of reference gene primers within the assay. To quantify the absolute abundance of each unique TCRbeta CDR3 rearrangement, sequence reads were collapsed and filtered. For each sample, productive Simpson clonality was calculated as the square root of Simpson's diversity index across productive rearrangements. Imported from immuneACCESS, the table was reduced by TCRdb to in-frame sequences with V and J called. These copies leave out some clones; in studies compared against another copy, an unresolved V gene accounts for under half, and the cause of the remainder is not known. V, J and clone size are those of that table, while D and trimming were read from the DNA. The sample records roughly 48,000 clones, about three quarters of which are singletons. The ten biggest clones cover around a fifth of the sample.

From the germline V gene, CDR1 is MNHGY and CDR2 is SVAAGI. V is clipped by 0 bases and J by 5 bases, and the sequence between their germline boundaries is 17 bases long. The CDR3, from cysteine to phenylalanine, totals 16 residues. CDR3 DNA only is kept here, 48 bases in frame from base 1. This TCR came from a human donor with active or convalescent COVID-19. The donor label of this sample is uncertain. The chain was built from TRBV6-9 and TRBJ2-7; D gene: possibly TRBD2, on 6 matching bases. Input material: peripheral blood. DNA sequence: TGTGCCAGCAGTTATTCGCCGGGAGCGTGTCAGGACGAGCAGTACTTC. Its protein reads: CASSYSPGACQDEQYF.